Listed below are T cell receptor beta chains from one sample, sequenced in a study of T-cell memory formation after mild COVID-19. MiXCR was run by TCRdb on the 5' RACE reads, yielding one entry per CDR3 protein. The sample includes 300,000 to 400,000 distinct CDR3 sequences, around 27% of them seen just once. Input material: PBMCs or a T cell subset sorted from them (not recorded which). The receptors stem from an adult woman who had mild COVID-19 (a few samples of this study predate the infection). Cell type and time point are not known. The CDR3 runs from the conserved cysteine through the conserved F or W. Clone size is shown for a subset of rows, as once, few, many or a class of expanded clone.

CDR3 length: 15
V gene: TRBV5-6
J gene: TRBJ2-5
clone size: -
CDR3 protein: CASSPLRGGPETQYF

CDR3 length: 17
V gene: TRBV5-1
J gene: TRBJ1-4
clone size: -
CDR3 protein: CASSLATGFRQGEKLFF

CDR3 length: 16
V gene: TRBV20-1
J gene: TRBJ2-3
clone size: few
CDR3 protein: CSARGFGGPSTDTQYF

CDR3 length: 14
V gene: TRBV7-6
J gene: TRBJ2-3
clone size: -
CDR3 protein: CASSLGPNTDKQYF

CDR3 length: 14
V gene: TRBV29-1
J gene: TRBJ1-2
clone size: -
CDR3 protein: CSVAPTGYSYGYTF

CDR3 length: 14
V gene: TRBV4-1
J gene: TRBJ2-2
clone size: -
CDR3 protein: CASSQFRGAGELFF

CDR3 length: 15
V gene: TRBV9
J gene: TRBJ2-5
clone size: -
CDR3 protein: CASSVPGLAEETQYF

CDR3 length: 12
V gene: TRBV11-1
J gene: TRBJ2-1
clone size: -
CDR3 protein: CASSIVDNEQFF

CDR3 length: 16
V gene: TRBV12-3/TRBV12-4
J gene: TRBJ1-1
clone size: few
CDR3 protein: CASSPGSGVVVTEAFF

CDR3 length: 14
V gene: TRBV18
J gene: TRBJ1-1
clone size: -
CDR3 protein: CASSPTQGRTEAFF

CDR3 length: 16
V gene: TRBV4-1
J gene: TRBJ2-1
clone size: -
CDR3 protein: CASSRTGTTKNNEQFF

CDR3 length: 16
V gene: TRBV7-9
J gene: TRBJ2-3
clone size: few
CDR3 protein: CASRRSRGMHADTQYF

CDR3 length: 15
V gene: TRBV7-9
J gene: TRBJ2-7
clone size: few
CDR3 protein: CASSLVQHRDNEQYF

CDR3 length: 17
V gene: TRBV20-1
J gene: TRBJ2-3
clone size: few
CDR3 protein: CSASNPRTSASTDTQYF

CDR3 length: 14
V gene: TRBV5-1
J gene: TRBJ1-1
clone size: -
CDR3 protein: CASSVGQGNTEAFF

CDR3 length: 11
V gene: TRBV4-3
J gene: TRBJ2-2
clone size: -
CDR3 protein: CASSETGELFF

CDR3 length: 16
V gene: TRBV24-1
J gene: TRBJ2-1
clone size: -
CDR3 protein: CATSDFGTTPYNEQFF

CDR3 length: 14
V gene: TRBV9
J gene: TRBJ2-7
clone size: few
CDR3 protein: CASTPRGERNEQYF

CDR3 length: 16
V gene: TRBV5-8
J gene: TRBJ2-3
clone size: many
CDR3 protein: CASRSPGLRSTDTQYF

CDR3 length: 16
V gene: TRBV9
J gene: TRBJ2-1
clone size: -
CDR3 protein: CASSVGSSGRGNEQFF

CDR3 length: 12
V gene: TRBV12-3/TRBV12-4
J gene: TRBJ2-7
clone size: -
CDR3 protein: CASGDYTYEQYF

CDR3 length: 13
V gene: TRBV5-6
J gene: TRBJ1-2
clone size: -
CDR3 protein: CASSRQPVGGYTF

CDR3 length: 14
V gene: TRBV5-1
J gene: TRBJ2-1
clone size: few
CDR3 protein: CASSSSGGANEQFF

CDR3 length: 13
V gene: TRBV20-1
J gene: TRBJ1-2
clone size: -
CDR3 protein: CSARTGARYGYTF

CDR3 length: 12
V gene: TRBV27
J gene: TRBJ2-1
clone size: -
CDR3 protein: CASWNRYNEQFF

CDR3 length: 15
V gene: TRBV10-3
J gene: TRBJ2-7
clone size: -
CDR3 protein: CAISEGLAAPDEQYF

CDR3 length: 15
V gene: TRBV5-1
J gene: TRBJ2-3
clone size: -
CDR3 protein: CASSPGRPSTDTQYF

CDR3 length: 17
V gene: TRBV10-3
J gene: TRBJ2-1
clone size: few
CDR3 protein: CAISALNRGRGDNEQFF

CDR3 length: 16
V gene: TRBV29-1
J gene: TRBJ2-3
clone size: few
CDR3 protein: CSVAPTPGQGGDTQYF

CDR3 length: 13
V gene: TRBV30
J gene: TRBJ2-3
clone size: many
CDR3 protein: CAWSIRRGDTQYF

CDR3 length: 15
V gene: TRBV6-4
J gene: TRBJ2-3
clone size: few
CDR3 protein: CASSDSSGGADTQYF

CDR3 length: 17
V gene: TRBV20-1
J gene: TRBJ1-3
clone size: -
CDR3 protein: CSARVPTGTGERNTIYF

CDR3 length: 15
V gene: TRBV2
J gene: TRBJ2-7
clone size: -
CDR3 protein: CASRPVTGFFYEQYF

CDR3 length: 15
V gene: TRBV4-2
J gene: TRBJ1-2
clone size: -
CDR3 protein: CASSPGTRTNYGYTF

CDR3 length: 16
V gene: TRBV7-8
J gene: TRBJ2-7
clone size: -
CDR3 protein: CASSRSGGAASYEQYF

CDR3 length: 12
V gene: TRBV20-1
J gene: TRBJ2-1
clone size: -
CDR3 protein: CSARRGHNEQFF

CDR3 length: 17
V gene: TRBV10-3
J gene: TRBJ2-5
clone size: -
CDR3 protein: CAISEGTGHLGHETQYF

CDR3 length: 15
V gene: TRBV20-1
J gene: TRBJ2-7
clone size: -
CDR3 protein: CSAVGDRGPSYEQYF

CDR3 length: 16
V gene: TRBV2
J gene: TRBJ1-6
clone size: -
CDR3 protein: CASSDWGSSYNSPLHF

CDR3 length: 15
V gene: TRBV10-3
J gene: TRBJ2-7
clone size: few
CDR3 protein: CAISGGQTNPYEQYF

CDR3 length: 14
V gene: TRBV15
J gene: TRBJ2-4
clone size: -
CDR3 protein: CATSREDRVKIQYF

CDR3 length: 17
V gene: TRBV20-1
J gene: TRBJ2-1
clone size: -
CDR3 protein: CSAREPLAGESYNEQFF

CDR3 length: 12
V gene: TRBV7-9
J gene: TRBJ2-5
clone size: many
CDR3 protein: CASSLVEETQYF

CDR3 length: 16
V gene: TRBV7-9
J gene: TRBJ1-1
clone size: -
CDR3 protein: CASSSASGTGGTEAFF

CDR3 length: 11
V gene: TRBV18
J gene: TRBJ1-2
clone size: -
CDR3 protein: CASSTSGVPTF

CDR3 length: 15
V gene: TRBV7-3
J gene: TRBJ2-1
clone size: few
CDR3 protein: CASSLMRGLHNEQFF

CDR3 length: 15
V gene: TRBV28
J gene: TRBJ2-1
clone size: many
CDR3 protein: CASSSRSGRVNEQFF

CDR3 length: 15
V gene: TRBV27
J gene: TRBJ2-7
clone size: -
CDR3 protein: CASSPRDNGAYEQYF

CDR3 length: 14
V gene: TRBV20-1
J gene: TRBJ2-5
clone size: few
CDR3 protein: CSAGEQGRGETQYF

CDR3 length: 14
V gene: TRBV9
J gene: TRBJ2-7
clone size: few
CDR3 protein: CASSVEVTSYEQYF

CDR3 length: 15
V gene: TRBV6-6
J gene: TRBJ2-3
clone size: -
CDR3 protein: CASSDLAAITDTQYF

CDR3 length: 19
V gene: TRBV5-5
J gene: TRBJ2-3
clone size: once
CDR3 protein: CASSSGRGGQRISTDTQYF

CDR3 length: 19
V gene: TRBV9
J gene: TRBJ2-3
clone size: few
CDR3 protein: CASSATPLPGTGGTDTQYF

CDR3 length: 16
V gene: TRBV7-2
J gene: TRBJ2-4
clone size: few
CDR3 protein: CASSARPGLAKNIQYF

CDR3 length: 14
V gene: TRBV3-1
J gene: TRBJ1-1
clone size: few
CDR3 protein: CASSLTDRATEAFF